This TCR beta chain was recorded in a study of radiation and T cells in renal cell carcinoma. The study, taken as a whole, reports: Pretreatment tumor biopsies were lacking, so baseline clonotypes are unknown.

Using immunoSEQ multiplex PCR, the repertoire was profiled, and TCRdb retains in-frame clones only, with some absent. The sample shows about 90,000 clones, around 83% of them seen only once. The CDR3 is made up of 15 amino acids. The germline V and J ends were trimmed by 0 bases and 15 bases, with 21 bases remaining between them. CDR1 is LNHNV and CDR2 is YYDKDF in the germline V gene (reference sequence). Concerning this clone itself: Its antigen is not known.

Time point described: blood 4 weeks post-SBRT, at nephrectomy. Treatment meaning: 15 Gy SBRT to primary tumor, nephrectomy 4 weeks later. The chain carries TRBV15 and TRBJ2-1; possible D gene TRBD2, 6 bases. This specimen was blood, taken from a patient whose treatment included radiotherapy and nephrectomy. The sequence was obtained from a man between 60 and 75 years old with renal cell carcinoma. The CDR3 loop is CATSRDRSGGSVPFF. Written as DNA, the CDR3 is TGTGCCACCAGCAGAGATAGGAGTGGAGGGAGTGTACCGTTCTTC. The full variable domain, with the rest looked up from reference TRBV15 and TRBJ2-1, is DAMVIQNPRYQVTQFGKPVTLSCSQTLNHNVMYWYQQKSSQAPKLLFHYYDKDFNNEADTPDNFQSRRPNTSFCFLDIRSPGLGDTAMYLCATSRDRSGGSVPFFGPGTRLTVL.